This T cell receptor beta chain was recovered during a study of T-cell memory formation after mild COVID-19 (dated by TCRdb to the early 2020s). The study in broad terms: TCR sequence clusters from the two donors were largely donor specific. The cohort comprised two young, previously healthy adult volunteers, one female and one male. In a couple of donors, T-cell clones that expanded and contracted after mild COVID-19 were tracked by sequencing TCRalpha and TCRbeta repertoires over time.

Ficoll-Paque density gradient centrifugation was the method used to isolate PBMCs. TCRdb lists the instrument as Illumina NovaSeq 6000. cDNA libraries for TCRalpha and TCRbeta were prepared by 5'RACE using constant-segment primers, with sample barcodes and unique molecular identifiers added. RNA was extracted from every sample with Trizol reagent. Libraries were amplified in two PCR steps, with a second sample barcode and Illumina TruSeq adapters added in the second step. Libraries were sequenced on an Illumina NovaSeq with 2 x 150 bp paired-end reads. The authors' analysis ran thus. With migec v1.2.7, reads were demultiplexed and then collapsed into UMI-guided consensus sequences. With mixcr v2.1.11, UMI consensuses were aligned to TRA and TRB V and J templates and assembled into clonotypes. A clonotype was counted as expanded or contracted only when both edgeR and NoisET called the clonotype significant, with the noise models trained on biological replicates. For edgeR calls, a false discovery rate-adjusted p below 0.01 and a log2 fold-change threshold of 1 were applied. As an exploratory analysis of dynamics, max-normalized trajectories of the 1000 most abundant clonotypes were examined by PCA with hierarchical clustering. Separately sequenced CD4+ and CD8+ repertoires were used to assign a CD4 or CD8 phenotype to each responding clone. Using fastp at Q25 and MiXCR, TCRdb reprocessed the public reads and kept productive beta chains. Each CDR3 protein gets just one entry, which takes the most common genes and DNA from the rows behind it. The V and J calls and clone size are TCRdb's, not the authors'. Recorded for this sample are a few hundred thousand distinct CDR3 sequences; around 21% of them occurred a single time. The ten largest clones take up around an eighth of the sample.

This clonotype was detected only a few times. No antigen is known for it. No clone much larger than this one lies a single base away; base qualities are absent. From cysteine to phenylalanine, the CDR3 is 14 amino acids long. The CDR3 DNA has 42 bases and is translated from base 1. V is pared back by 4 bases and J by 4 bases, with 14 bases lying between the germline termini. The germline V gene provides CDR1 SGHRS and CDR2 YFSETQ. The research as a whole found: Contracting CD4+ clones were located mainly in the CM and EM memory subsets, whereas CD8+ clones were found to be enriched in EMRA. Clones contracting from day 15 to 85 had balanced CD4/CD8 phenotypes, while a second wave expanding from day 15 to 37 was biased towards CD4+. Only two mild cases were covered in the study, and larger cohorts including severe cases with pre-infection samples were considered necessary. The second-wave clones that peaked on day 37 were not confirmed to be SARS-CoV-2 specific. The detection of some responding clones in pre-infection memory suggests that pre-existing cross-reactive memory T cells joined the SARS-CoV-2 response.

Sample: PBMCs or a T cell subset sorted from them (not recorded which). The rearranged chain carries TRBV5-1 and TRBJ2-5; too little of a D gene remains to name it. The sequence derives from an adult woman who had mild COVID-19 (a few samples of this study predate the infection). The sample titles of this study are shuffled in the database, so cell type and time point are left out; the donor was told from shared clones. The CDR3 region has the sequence CASSIAAEIETQYF. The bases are TGCGCCAGCAGCATAGCCGCCGAGATAGAGACCCAGTACTTC.